This TCR beta chain stems from a study of blood T cells in healthy people across ages. The use of a sample-barcoded 5' primer and a J-beta primer mix characterized a second PCR of roughly 6 to 11 cycles. The template-switch adaptor, which had 12 random nucleotides, put a tag on each cDNA molecule. One entry per CDR3 protein results from TCRdb running MiXCR on the 5' RACE reads. The sample contains just under 900,000 distinct CDR3 sequences, about 28% of which appear only once. Trimming took 3 bases from V and 3 from J, leaving 12 bases between them. Per the germline V gene, CDR1 is SGHTA and CDR2 is FQGNSA. This CDR3 is 15 amino acids long. This clonotype turned up a few times. This could be a read error, since a much larger clone is one nucleotide away. Sample donors were healthy Caucasian individuals that came from Russia, aged roughly 6 to 100. Investigators took 9.5 to 10 milliliters of peripheral blood from every donor.

The chain has TRBV7-2 and TRBJ2-1; the D gene is possibly TRBD2 (6 bases). Sequenced sample: blood. The clonotype was recovered from a woman at least 80 years old in good health. This chain's CDR3 is CASSLCGARYNEQFF. In nucleotides, the CDR3 is TGTGCCAGCAGCTTGTGCGGGGCCCGCTACAATGAGCAGTTCTTC.